Shown below are 17 T cell receptor beta chains from a single sample sequenced in a study of T cell repertoires in aging, cancer and after chemotherapy. Multiplex touch-down PCR with TRB-A/B primers amplified rearranged V-D-J TRB sequences. MiXCR, applied by TCRdb to the multiplex PCR reads, yields one record per CDR3 protein. The sample records about 1,800 distinct CDR3 sequences, 55% to 60% being singletons. TCR beta rearrangements were amplified from peripheral blood genomic DNA. The sequenced material came from blood. Every receptor here comes from a human donor with a blood cancer.

This clonotype was observed a few times. This chain links TRBV7-6 with TRBJ2-2, with 7 bases lining up with TRBD1. This CDR3 region has 14 residues. V dropped 1 base and J dropped 7; count of bases not matched to a gene: 3. Per germline, CDR1 SGHVS and CDR2 FNYEAQ. DNA of the CDR3: TGTGCCAGCAGCTTAGACAGGGGCGGCGGGGAGCTGTTTTTT. Residues: CASSLDRGGGELFF.

This clonotype has a single count. The chain has TRBV12-3 or TRBV12-4 and TRBJ2-2; D not certain. The CDR3 runs 13 residues. Trimming stripped 2 bases from V and 5 bases from J, with 6 bases between. The CDR3 bases are TGTGCCAGCAGTTTAAGGTCGACCGGGGAGCTGTTTTTT. It codes for CASSLRSTGELFF.

This rearrangement joins TRBV30 to TRBJ2-7; 7 nucleotides align to TRBD1. This CDR3 is 13 amino acids long. CDR1 GTSNPN and CDR2 SVGIG come from the germline V gene (reference sequence). The junction had 0 bases not matched to a gene; V was cut back by 1 base and J by 0 bases. The CDR3 sequence: CAWSGTGSYEQYF. The CDR3 DNA follows: TGTGCCTGGAGTGGGACAGGCTCCTACGAGCAGTACTTC.

The V gene is TRBV20-1, the J gene TRBJ2-3; possibly TRBD1 for D (6 bases). In germline, CDR1 is DFQATT, CDR2 SNEGSKA (reference sequence). The germline V and J ends were trimmed by 0 bases and 0 bases, with 7 bases remaining between them. The CDR3 is made up of 14 amino acids. CDR3 coding DNA: TGCAGTGCTAGAGATCAGGGGAGCACAGATACGCAGTATTTT. It encodes CSARDQGSTDTQYF.

On this clonotype itself: The junction departs from germline at one end; a sequencing error may be responsible. V gene TRBV30 combines with J gene TRBJ2-3; 7 positions agree with TRBD2. CDR3 length equals 14 residues. Germline CDR1 reads GTSNPN; CDR2 reads SVGIG (reference sequence). The CDR3 protein is CTWWLGGSTDTQYF. The DNA for the CDR3 is TGTACCTGGTGGTTGGGAGGGTCGACAGATACGCAGTATTTT.

This CDR3 is CASSQTGAGTDTQYF. CDR3 nucleotide sequence: TGTGCCAGCAGTCAGACAGGAGCAGGCACAGATACGCAGTATTTT. The V call is TRBV6-5, the J call TRBJ2-3; TRBD1 is a possible D gene (6 bases). Trimming took 5 bases from V and 1 from J, leaving 13 bases between them. Germline lookup yields CDR1 MNHEY and CDR2 SVGAGI. The CDR3 totals 15 residues.

The rearrangement links TRBV5-6 to TRBJ2-1; 10 bases are shared with TRBD1. Germline CDR1 and CDR2: SGHDT and YYEEEE. The J segment lost 6 bases and the V segment lost 4 bases, leaving 10 bases of the junction unmatched. CDR3 size: 16 residues. As DNA, the CDR3 is TGTGCCAGCAGCGGGGGACAGGGGAACTTACTCAATGAGCAGTTCTTC. It is translated as CASSGGQGNLLNEQFF.

The rearrangement joins TRBV20-1 to TRBJ2-3, with 8 bases fitting TRBD2. Germline values: CDR1 DFQATT, CDR2 SNEGSKA (reference sequence). There are 16 residues in the CDR3. V trimming: 0 bases; J trimming: 0 bases; junction bases outside the gene matches: 5. The CDR3 here is CSARDPTGGSTDTQYF. As DNA, the CDR3 is TGCAGTGCTAGAGATCCGACGGGGGGGAGCACAGATACGCAGTATTTT.

The chain carries TRBV6-5 and TRBJ2-5; TRBD2 matches at 11 bases. Germline V gives CDR1 MNHEY, CDR2 SVGAGI. V shed 5 bases, J shed 4 bases, and the junction held 15 bases outside the gene matches. The CDR3 has 18 amino acids. The CDR3 loop is CASSRPGLAARGGETQYF. The CDR3, as DNA: TGTGCCAGCAGTCGACCGGGACTAGCGGCCCGGGGCGGAGAGACCCAGTACTTC.

The genes are TRBV19 and TRBJ1-2; possible D gene TRBD1, 6 bases. Trimming removed 5 bases at V and 8 bases at J, with 15 bases between. The germline V gene encodes CDR1 LNHDA and CDR2 SQIVND (reference sequence). CDR3 length: 13 residues. CDR3 coding DNA: TGTGCCAGTAGTTCAACAGGGTCGTTGGGCTACACCTTC. Amino acid sequence: CASSSTGSLGYTF.

This sequence joins TRBV15 and TRBJ2-7; no clear D. The CDR3 spans 14 residues. V gave up 0 bases and J gave up 2 bases, with 8 bases separating them. Germline V lookup: CDR1 LNHNV, CDR2 YYDKDF (reference sequence). DNA for the CDR3: TGTGCCACCAGCAGAGACAGGATGGCCTACGAGCAGTACTTC. Translation: CATSRDRMAYEQYF.

The chain joins TRBV6-1 to TRBJ2-6; 7 bases align to TRBD1. J gave up 6 bases and V 5 bases, and 16 bases lay outside the gene matches. This CDR3 contains 18 residues. Germline V gives CDR1 MNHNS, CDR2 SASEGT. CDR3 amino acids: CASSSQVQRGHEANVLTF. The DNA of the CDR3 is TGTGCCAGCAGTTCCCAGGTCCAGAGGGGGCACGAGGCCAACGTCCTGACTTTC.

J is TRBJ2-1 and V is TRBV6-5; D unresolved. This CDR3 has 12 amino acids. V was cut by 6 bases and J by 6 bases, with 9 bases left in between. From germline, CDR1 is MNHEY and CDR2 SVGAGI. This chain's CDR3 is CASSLQRNEQFF. DNA of the CDR3: TGTGCCAGCAGCCTACAACGCAATGAGCAGTTCTTC.

The chain is built from TRBV7-6 and TRBJ2-7; D gene uncertain. The CDR3 is made up of 14 amino acids. V lost 1 base, J lost 2 bases, and 9 bases lay in between. From germline, CDR1 is SGHVS and CDR2 FNYEAQ. The CDR3 nucleotides are TGTGCCAGCAGCTTAGGGGTCGCTACCTACGAGCAGTACTTC. Translating gives CASSLGVATYEQYF.

There are a few counts of this clonotype. The chain has TRBV20-1 and TRBJ2-1, with D possibly TRBD2 on 6 matching bases. Deletions cut 3 bases from V and 0 bases from J, with 15 bases between. CDR3 length: 16 residues. CDR1 is DFQATT and CDR2 is SNEGSKA in the germline V gene (reference sequence). This CDR3 reads CSARAGGSSSYNEQFF. As DNA, the CDR3 is TGCAGTGCTAGGGCTGGGGGGAGTAGCTCCTACAATGAGCAGTTCTTC.

The chain is built from TRBV6-5 and TRBJ2-5; tentative D call: TRBD1 (5 bases). V was trimmed by 6 bases and J by 1 base, leaving 9 bases between them. This CDR3 region has 13 residues. Germline loops: CDR1 MNHEY, CDR2 SVGAGI. The CDR3 DNA sequence: TGTGCCAGCAGGGCAGGGCCCCAAGAGACCCAGTACTTC. It yields the protein CASRAGPQETQYF.

The gene calls are TRBV6-1 and TRBJ2-1; 15 bases align to TRBD2. The CDR3 is made up of 16 amino acids. In germline, CDR1 is MNHNS, CDR2 SASEGT. Germline trimming cut 3 bases from V and 5 bases from J; bases unmatched to any gene: 2. CDR3 region: CASSEGLAGGHNEQFF. The DNA for the CDR3 is TGTGCCAGCAGTGAGGGACTAGCGGGGGGTCACAATGAGCAGTTCTTC.